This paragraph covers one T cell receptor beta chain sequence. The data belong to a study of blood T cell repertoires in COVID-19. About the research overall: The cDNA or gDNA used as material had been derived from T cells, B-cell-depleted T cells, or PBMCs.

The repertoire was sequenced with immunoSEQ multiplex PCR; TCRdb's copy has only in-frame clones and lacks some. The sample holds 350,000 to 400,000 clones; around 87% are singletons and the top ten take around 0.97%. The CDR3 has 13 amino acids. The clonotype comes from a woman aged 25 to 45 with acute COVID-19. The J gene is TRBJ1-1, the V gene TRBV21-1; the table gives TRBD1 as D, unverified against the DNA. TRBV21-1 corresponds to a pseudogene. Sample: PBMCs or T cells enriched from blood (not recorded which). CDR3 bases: TGTGCCAGCCTAGACAGTTACATCACTGAAGCTTTCTTT. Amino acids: CASLDSYITEAFF.